The 24 T cell receptor beta chains in this list originate from one sample, sequenced in a study of T cell repertoires in aging, cancer and after chemotherapy (dated by TCRdb to about 2019). Sequencing relied on an Illumina MiSeq. Rearranged TRB sequences spanning V, D and J segments were amplified by multiplex touch-down PCR using a mixed TRB-A/B primer pool. The public sequencing data were trimmed at Q25 with fastp and processed into clonotypes with MiXCR by TCRdb, which kept only in-frame beta chains. Entries are consolidated by CDR3 protein sequence, retaining the most common genes and DNA. The sample contains approximately 20,000 distinct CDR3 sequences, around 40% of them found a single time. The ten largest clonotypes hold roughly a sixth of the sample. TCR beta rearrangements were amplified from genomic DNA isolated from peripheral blood, not from sorted cells or RNA. The specimen was blood. The receptors derive from a human donor with a solid tumor.

The chain recombines TRBV7-3 with TRBJ2-3; TRBD2 is a possible D gene (6 bases). The V and J ends lost 3 bases and 2 bases respectively, with 12 bases between them. Germline values: CDR1 SGHTA, CDR2 FQGTGA. The CDR3 runs 15 residues. The CDR3, as DNA: TGTGCCAGCAGCTTCACGGGACTCTTCACAGATACGCAGTATTTT. Amino acids: CASSFTGLFTDTQYF.

The chain carries TRBV28 and TRBJ1-2, with D unresolved. The CDR3 has 13 amino acids. Germline assignment: CDR1 MDHEN and CDR2 SYDVKM. Trimming removed 8 bases from V and 6 bases from J, with 16 bases in between. CDR3 sequence (DNA): TGTGCCAGCTCCCCCGGCGGTGGGAATGGCTACACCTTC. Its protein product is CASSPGGGNGYTF.

This clonotype was counted between two and nine times. V and J are TRBV6-5 and TRBJ2-3; the D is unclear. The CDR3 runs 11 residues. Germline assignment: CDR1 MNHEY and CDR2 SVGAGI. Trimming cost V 6 bases and J 3 bases, with 4 bases left between them. CDR3 sequence: CASRVTDTQYF. The CDR3 DNA reads as TGTGCCAGCAGGGTTACAGATACGCAGTATTTT.

This clonotype came up a few times. The rearrangement uses TRBV27 and TRBJ2-5; no clear D. V dropped 3 bases and J dropped 0 bases, with 11 bases sitting between them. The CDR3 is 15 residues long. Germline V lookup: CDR1 MNHEY, CDR2 SMNVEV (reference sequence). The CDR3 region has the DNA TGTGCCAGCAGTTTTTCCGCGATGTACCAAGAGACCCAGTACTTC. This translates into CASSFSAMYQETQYF.

This clonotype qualifies as medium-sized (0.01 to 0.1%). The chain is built from TRBV11-1 and TRBJ2-2; TRBD2 aligns across 7 bases. Unmatched junction bases numbered 8, after V lost 5 bases and J lost 5 bases. The CDR3 runs to 15 residues. From germline, CDR1 is SGHAT and CDR2 FQDESV (reference sequence). The CDR3 here is CASSRRPSGTGELFF. Here the CDR3 DNA reads TGTGCCAGCAGCCGACGCCCTAGCGGAACCGGGGAGCTGTTTTTT. The variable domain in full, with the rest retrieved from reference TRBV11-1 and TRBJ2-2, is EAEVAQSPRYKITEKSQAVAFWCDPISGHATLYWYRQILGQGPELLVQFQDESVVDDSQLPKDRFSAERLKGVDSTLKIQPAELGDSAMYLCASSRRPSGTGELFFGEGSRLTVL.

The chain combines TRBV24-1 with TRBJ2-1, with 11 positions matching TRBD2. Trimming took 4 bases from V and 13 from J; bases not matched to a gene: 17. The CDR3 contains 17 residues. CDR1 is KGHDR, CDR2 SFDVKD, per germline. In DNA, the CDR3 is TGTGCCACCAGTGAATATAGCGGGGGGGAAGGTGAGGGATCCCAGTTCTTC. Translation gives CATSEYSGGEGEGSQFF.

This chain uses TRBV9 with TRBJ1-2, with TRBD1 matching 7 bases. CDR1 and CDR2 from the germline V gene are SGDLS and YYNGEE. Trimming took 0 bases from V and 2 from J; bases not matched to a gene: 16. CDR3 length: 19 residues. CDR3 DNA sequence: TGTGCCAGCAGCGTAGGTCCGAGACAGGGAAGGAAAGGGAACTATGGCTACACCTTC. It yields the protein CASSVGPRQGRKGNYGYTF.

This clonotype was detected a few times. The chain has TRBV19 and TRBJ1-2, with TRBD1 as a possible D gene (5 bases). Looked up from germline, CDR1 is LNHDA and CDR2 is SQIVND (reference sequence). This CDR3 has 15 amino acids. Between the trimmed V and J ends, which lost 1 base and 5 bases, there was a span of 14 bases. The CDR3 protein is CASSIAATGGYGYTF. Written as DNA, the CDR3 is TGTGCCAGTAGTATAGCAGCCACGGGGGGATATGGCTACACCTTC.

The genes are TRBV7-6 and TRBJ2-1, with 9 bases that match TRBD1. The CDR3 is 14 residues long. Trimming cost V 5 bases and J 4 bases; bases outside gene matches: 3. Germline V gene sequence: CDR1 SGHVS, CDR2 FNYEAQ. The DNA for the CDR3 is TGTGCCAGCAGCGCACAGGGGGCGTACAATGAGCAGTTCTTC. Translated, it gives CASSAQGAYNEQFF.

This clonotype occurred a few times. The V and J genes are TRBV5-5 and TRBJ2-2; D is uncertain. Germline V gene data show CDR1 as SGHKS and CDR2 as YYEKEE (reference sequence). The CDR3 consists of 16 residues. The germline V and J ends were trimmed by 0 bases and 2 bases, with 11 bases remaining between them. The CDR3 protein is CASSLAVLENTGELFF. The DNA for the CDR3 is TGTGCCAGCAGCTTGGCCGTTTTGGAAAACACCGGGGAGCTGTTTTTT.

The chain is built from TRBV5-1 and TRBJ2-1; 8 positions match TRBD1. The CDR3 contains 14 residues. Germline values: CDR1 SGHRS, CDR2 YFSETQ. V dropped 6 bases and J dropped 5; count of bases not matched to a gene: 7. The CDR3 here is CASTPTGANNEQFF. The CDR3 DNA reads as TGCGCCAGCACGCCGACAGGGGCAAACAATGAGCAGTTCTTC. The whole variable domain, filled in from reference TRBV5-1 and TRBJ2-1, reads KAGVTQTPRYLIKTRGQQVTLSCSPISGHRSVSWYQQTPGQGLQFLFEYFSETQRNKGNFPGRFSGRQFSNSRSEMNVSTLELGDSALYLCASTPTGANNEQFFGPGTRLTVL.

The genes are TRBV19 and TRBJ2-1, with 12 positions matching TRBD2. CDR3 length equals 17 residues. The J segment lost 6 bases and the V segment lost 5 bases, leaving 11 bases of the junction unmatched. Germline loops: CDR1 LNHDA, CDR2 SQIVND (reference sequence). This chain's CDR3 is CASSLTSGSPSSNEQFF. The CDR3 region has the DNA TGTGCCAGTAGTTTGACTAGCGGGAGCCCCTCGAGCAATGAGCAGTTCTTC.

The genes are TRBV6-4 and TRBJ2-1; D is undetermined. The germline CDR1 and CDR2 sequences are MRHNA and SNTAGT. V lost 8 bases to trimming and J lost 7 bases, with 12 bases between them. The CDR3 loop spans 12 amino acids. CDR3 sequence: CASGKGGNEQFF. The CDR3 nucleotides are TGTGCCAGCGGAAAGGGTGGGAATGAGCAGTTCTTC.

J is TRBJ2-1 and V is TRBV12-3 or TRBV12-4, with a possible D match to TRBD2 (5 bases). Trimming shortened V by 7 bases and J by 2 bases, and 12 bases separated the two germline ends. CDR3 size: 14 residues. The CDR3 protein is CASNLAEAYNEQFF. CDR3 DNA: TGTGCCAGCAACTTGGCGGAGGCCTACAATGAGCAGTTCTTC.

The V and J genes are TRBV12-3 or TRBV12-4 and TRBJ2-2, with 10 bases aligning to TRBD2. Trimming at V came to 7 bases and at J to 4 bases, leaving 9 bases not matched to a gene. This CDR3 contains 16 residues. This chain's CDR3 is CASTRGAGGTTGELFF. The CDR3 nucleotides read TGTGCCAGCACCCGGGGAGCGGGAGGGACCACCGGGGAGCTGTTTTTT.

The sample holds a few counts of this clonotype. CDR3 nucleotide sequence: TGTGCCAGCAGCTTAGTGGGTACCTCCTGGGGCAATGAGCAGTTCTTC. Encoded protein: CASSLVGTSWGNEQFF. The chain employs TRBV13 and TRBJ2-1, with D unclear. Trimming took off 1 base at V and 6 bases at J, with 16 bases between the two ends. The CDR3 sequence is 16 residues long. CDR1 is PRHDT, CDR2 FYEKMQ, per germline (reference sequence).

The CDR3 is CASRRQGYNSPLHF. In DNA, the CDR3 is TGTGCCAGCAGAAGACAGGGGTATAATTCACCCCTCCACTTT. The chain uses TRBV6-5 and TRBJ1-6, with 8 bases matching TRBD1. CDR1 is MNHEY, CDR2 SVGAGI, per germline. Losses at the gene ends were 6 bases for V and 4 bases for J; bases not matched to a gene: 2. This CDR3 is 14 amino acids long.

This chain uses TRBV5-1 with TRBJ1-6, with 9 bases matching TRBD1. The CDR3 covers 16 residues. Germline CDR1 and CDR2: SGHRS and YFSETQ. The V segment lost 4 bases and the J segment 8 bases; nucleotides outside the gene matches: 10. The CDR3 sequence is CASSNLGTGSYSPLHF. CDR3 DNA: TGCGCCAGCAGCAACCTCGGGACAGGGTCCTATTCACCCCTCCACTTT.

This clonotype came up a few times. This chain connects TRBV19 to TRBJ2-6; 9 bases map to TRBD1. CDR1 LNHDA and CDR2 SQIVND come from the germline V gene (reference sequence). This CDR3 region has 18 residues. Losses at the gene ends were 5 bases for V and 0 bases for J; bases not matched to a gene: 8. The CDR3 here is CASSSGQGIVSGANVLTF. CDR3 DNA: TGTGCCAGTAGTTCTGGACAGGGGATCGTCTCTGGGGCCAACGTCCTGACTTTC.

The chain combines TRBV4-3 with TRBJ2-6, with D tentatively TRBD2 (5 bases). V lost 0 bases, J lost 2 bases, and 8 bases lay in between. CDR1 is LGHNA and CDR2 is YSLEER in the germline V gene. There are 16 residues in the CDR3. As DNA, the CDR3 is TGCGCCAGCAGCCAAGATCCCGGGACTGGGGCCAACGTCCTGACTTTC. Encoded protein: CASSQDPGTGANVLTF.

V and J are TRBV18 and TRBJ1-1, with D tentatively TRBD1 (6 bases). The germline V and J ends were trimmed by 3 bases and 8 bases, with 10 bases remaining between them. There are 12 residues in the CDR3. Germline CDR1 is KGHSH and CDR2 is LQKENI. CDR3 amino acids: CASSPVTGEAFF. The CDR3 bases are TGTGCCAGCTCACCGGTTACAGGGGAAGCTTTCTTT.

This clonotype was found a few times. The V gene is TRBV19, the J gene TRBJ2-7; D might be TRBD1 (6 bases). Germline CDR1 reads LNHDA; CDR2 reads SQIVND (reference sequence). The CDR3 runs 15 residues. V dropped 11 bases and J dropped 2 bases, with 22 bases sitting between them. The CDR3 DNA reads TGTGCCTCCTCGGCAGGGCAGGGGCGAACCTACGAGCAGTACTTC. Protein product: CASSAGQGRTYEQYF. The whole variable domain, filled in from reference TRBV19 and TRBJ2-7, reads DGGITQSPKYLFRKEGQNVTLSCEQNLNHDAMYWYRQDPGQGLRLIYYSQIVNDFQKGDIAEGYSVSREKKESFPLTVTSAQKNPTAFYLCASSAGQGRTYEQYFGPGTRLTVT.

The J gene is TRBJ2-3, the V gene TRBV6-6, with D possibly being TRBD2 (6 bases). Trimming removed 6 bases from V and 7 bases from J, with 26 bases in between. Germline-derived CDR1 and CDR2 are MNHNY and SVGAGI (reference sequence). The CDR3 has 17 amino acids. In DNA, the CDR3 is TGTGCCAGCAGCCACACGGCCGGGAGCCCCGAGGCAAATACGCAGTATTTT. Its protein is CASSHTAGSPEANTQYF.

This sequence joins TRBV5-1 and TRBJ2-7, with D possibly matching TRBD1 (6 bases). The V end lost 4 bases, the J end lost 2 bases, and 16 bases lay between the germline ends. CDR1 is SGHRS and CDR2 is YFSETQ in the germline V gene. This CDR3 region has 15 residues. The CDR3 DNA is TGCGCCAGCAGCGACGGGACACCTGCAACCTACGAGCAGTACTTC. Its translation: CASSDGTPATYEQYF.